This passage covers 11 T cell receptor beta chains from one sample sequenced in a study of vaccination effects on CD4 cells after COVID-19. The antigens of these receptors remain unknown. Antigen-specific CD4+ T cell clonotypes were called by their expansion after viral peptide-pool culture in ViraFEST. The authors isolated CD4+ T cells after roughly eleven days of culture. Participants completed two doses of the BNT162b2 or mRNA-1273 vaccine. Sequencing used immunoSEQ multiplex PCR; TCRdb keeps in-frame clones, though not all of them. Seen here are over 30,000 clones, roughly four fifths observed once, and the top ten hold roughly 1.6%. The sample was CD4+ T cells from PBMCs cultured with HCoV-NL63 spike peptides, taken after COVID-19 vaccination. The source is a human donor who received a COVID-19 vaccine. Some clones in this sample may be carry-over from other donors' samples.

This clone was counted a few times. The J gene is TRBJ2-7, the V gene TRBV10-3, with 7 bases matching TRBD1. This CDR3 region has 11 residues. Germline CDR1 reads ENHRY; CDR2 reads SYGVKD. With V trimmed by 8 bases and J by 5 bases, 3 bases remained unmatched. CDR3 protein: CAIDRAHEQYV. The CDR3 DNA follows: TGTGCCATCGACAGGGCCCACGAGCAGTACGTC.

The chain is built from TRBV6-1 and TRBJ2-5; D is undetermined. The CDR3 runs to 14 residues. The germline V gene has CDR1 MNHNS and CDR2 SASEGT. V lost 1 base to trimming and J lost 3 bases, with 9 bases between them. The CDR3, as DNA: TGTGCCAGCAGTGAAGTGGGAAAGAAAGAGACCCAGTACTTC. Translation gives CASSEVGKKETQYF.

This clone has only one observation. This chain links TRBV7-2 with TRBJ2-5; D possibly corresponds to TRBD2 (5 bases). Trimming took off 1 base at V and 3 bases at J, with 9 bases between the two ends. The CDR3 has 14 residues. Germline assignment: CDR1 SGHTA and CDR2 FQGNSA. CDR3 residues: CASSLGTAKETQYF. The CDR3 DNA is TGTGCCAGCAGCTTAGGGACTGCTAAAGAGACCCAGTACTTC.

This chain uses TRBV19 with TRBJ2-3; 9 bases line up with TRBD2. The CDR3 runs 17 residues. V gave up 5 bases and J gave up 2 bases; unmatched junction bases: 11. Per germline, CDR1 LNHDA and CDR2 SQIVND (reference sequence). CDR3 in amino acids: CASSLSNLAGITDTQYF. CDR3 sequence (DNA): TGTGCCAGTAGTCTCTCAAATCTAGCGGGGATCACAGATACGCAGTATTTT.

This clone was found a few times. The V gene is TRBV4-1, the J gene TRBJ2-7; TRBD1 aligns across 8 bases. CDR3 size: 14 residues. The V and J ends lost 0 bases and 3 bases, in that order; junction bases with no gene match: 1. Per the germline V gene, CDR1 is MGHRA and CDR2 is YSYEKL. CDR3 protein: CASSQETGGYEQYV. The CDR3 DNA reads TGCGCCAGCAGCCAAGAAACAGGGGGCTACGAGCAGTACGTC.

This chain links TRBV19 with TRBJ2-6, with D maybe TRBD1 (5 bases). The V gene lost 4 bases and the J gene lost 0 bases, with 7 bases spanning the gap. Per the germline V gene, CDR1 is LNHDA and CDR2 is SQIVND (reference sequence). The CDR3 has 15 residues. The CDR3 protein is CASSRQSSGANVLTF. CDR3 bases: TGTGCCAGTAGTAGACAGAGCTCTGGGGCCAACGTCCTGACTTTC.

This chain joins TRBV5-1 and TRBJ1-2; D is uncertain. The length of the CDR3 is 14 residues. CDR1 is SGHRS and CDR2 is YFSETQ in the germline V gene. V lost 0 bases, J lost 2 bases, and 8 bases lay in between. CDR3 residues: CASSLVSGNYGYTF. DNA for the CDR3: TGCGCCAGCAGCTTGGTTTCAGGAAACTATGGCTACACCTTC.

The count of this clone is one. The chain links TRBV10-1 to TRBJ2-5, with TRBD2 as a possible D gene (7 bases). Trimming left V 8 bases short and J 5 bases short, with 18 bases between. The CDR3 is made up of 14 amino acids. Germline assignment: CDR1 WNHNN and CDR2 SYGVQD (reference sequence). The CDR3 DNA sequence: TGCGCCAGCGAGAACTTAAGGGGGGGGGAGACCCAGTACTTC. It translates to CASENLRGGETQYF.

This clone was found once. The chain employs TRBV11-3 and TRBJ1-6; D possibly corresponds to TRBD1 (5 bases). The CDR3 runs 13 residues. Looked up from germline, CDR1 is SGHNT and CDR2 is YENEEA. V lost 1 base, J lost 9 bases, and 7 bases lay in between. For the CDR3, the DNA is TGTGCCAGCAGCTTAGTCGGGGGTTCACCCCTCCACTTT. The encoded protein is CASSLVGGSPLHF.

V and J are TRBV5-1 and TRBJ2-3, with 10 bases lining up with TRBD2. The CDR3 has 17 amino acids. Germline CDR1 and CDR2: SGHRS and YFSETQ. The V segment lost 0 bases and the J segment 3 bases; nucleotides outside the gene matches: 7. CDR3 amino acids: CASSLEIAGGRTDTQYF. CDR3 DNA: TGCGCCAGCAGCTTGGAAATAGCGGGGGGAAGAACAGATACGCAGTATTTT.

The chain has TRBV25-1 and TRBJ2-3; D perhaps matches TRBD2 (5 bases). This CDR3 spans 12 amino acids. V dropped 6 bases and J dropped 4 bases, with 8 bases sitting between them. CDR1 MGHDK and CDR2 SYGVNS come from the germline V gene. The CDR3 bases are TGTGCCAGCAGGAGCGGCCCAGATACGCAGTATTTT. It is translated as CASRSGPDTQYF.